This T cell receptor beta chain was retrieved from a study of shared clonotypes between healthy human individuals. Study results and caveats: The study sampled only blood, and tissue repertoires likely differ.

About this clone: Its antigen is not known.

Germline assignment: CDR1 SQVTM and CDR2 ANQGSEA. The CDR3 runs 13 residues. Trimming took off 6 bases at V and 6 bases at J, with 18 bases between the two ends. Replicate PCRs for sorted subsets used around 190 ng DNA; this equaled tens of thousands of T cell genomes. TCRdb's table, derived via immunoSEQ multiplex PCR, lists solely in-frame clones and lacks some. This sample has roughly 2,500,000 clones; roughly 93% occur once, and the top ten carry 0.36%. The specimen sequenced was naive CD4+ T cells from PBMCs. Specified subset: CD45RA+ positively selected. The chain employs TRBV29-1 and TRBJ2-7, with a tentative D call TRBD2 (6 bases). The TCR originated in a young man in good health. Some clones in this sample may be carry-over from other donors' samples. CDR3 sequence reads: CSVGREWTREQYF. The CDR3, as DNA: TGCAGCGTCGGTCGGGAGTGGACGCGCGAGCAGTACTTC.